This T cell receptor (beta chain) was recorded in a study of blood T cell repertoires in COVID-19. J was trimmed by 0 bases and V by 4 bases; bases with no gene match: 6. This CDR3 spans 16 amino acids. Per germline, CDR1 SGHRS and CDR2 YFSETQ. Produced via immunoSEQ multiplex PCR; TCRdb's table is partial and in-frame only. The sample shows 150,000 to 250,000 clones, about 93% of them seen only once. The sample taken for sequencing was peripheral blood. The chain links TRBV5-1 to TRBJ1-1, with 10 bases aligning to TRBD1. The receptor comes from a young man with COVID-19, enrolled during active disease. CDR3 bases: TGCGCCAGCAGCAACCGGGACAGGGGAATGAACACTGAAGCTTTCTTT. The encoded protein is CASSNRDRGMNTEAFF. Together with reference TRBV5-1 and TRBJ1-1, the CDR3 gives the full variable domain: KAGVTQTPRYLIKTRGQQVTLSCSPISGHRSVSWYQQTPGQGLQFLFEYFSETQRNKGNFPGRFSGRQFSNSRSEMNVSTLELGDSALYLCASSNRDRGMNTEAFFGQGTRLTVV.